The clone carrying this T cell receptor beta chain was found a few times. Its antigen remains unidentified. The sample comes from a study of CD8 T cells in ankylosing spondylitis. Study findings and constraints: Clones tied to disease were said to be significantly enriched in matched ankylosing spondylitis synovial fluid.

Quantitative barcoded 5'-RACE was used to prepare TCR beta libraries. TCRdb ran MiXCR on the 5' RACE reads and lists one entry per CDR3 protein. The top ten clones hold over 9% of a sample with around 100,000 distinct CDR3 sequences, 24% of them seen once. From germline, CDR1 is LGHDT and CDR2 YNNKEL (reference sequence). The CDR3 sequence is 14 residues long. With 3 bases removed from V and 4 bases from J, the gap between germline ends came to 12 bases. V usage is TRBV3-1 and J usage is TRBJ1-2; D uncertain. Sample: synovial fluid, either unsorted or a sorted T cell fraction (not recorded which). This receptor was taken from a male donor with ankylosing spondylitis. CDR3 region: CASSQLSQTYGYTF. The CDR3 nucleotides read TGTGCCAGCAGCCAGTTATCACAGACCTATGGCTACACCTTC.